This T cell receptor beta chain was identified in a study of sequential checkpoint blockade in melanoma (dated by TCRdb to the late 2010s). Concerning the study at large: Patients were randomized 1:1 to first-line nivolumab followed by ipilimumab (arm A) or ipilimumab followed by nivolumab (arm B). Maintenance nivolumab was given following each of the two trial sequences. The full study reports these points: Validation of the response-prediction model combining TCR metrics and mutation burden is needed in larger, independent patient cohorts.

V and J are trimmed by 4 bases and 8 bases, and the gene matches miss 16 bases of the junction. The CDR3 goes from the cysteine to the phenylalanine over 16 residues. Only the CDR3 portion is preserved as DNA: 48 bases, with reading frame beginning at the first base. The germline V gene yields MDHEN for CDR1 and SYDVKM for CDR2. A remark on this clone: Its antigen is unknown. There are no base qualities to consult, and no much larger clone falls within one base.

TCRbeta CDR3 regions were immunosequenced from genomic DNA with the immunoSEQ Assay. Prior to high-throughput sequencing, genomic DNA was amplified by bias-controlled multiplex PCR. The authors' pipeline ran thus. To quantify the absolute abundance of each unique TCRbeta CDR3 region, the sequences were collapsed and filtered. Clonality was defined as 1 minus Pielou's evenness and was calculated using productive rearrangements only. Clones with significantly greater frequencies in on-treatment versus baseline samples were identified using a previously published method. Sourced from immuneACCESS, this table was stored by TCRdb with only in-frame sequences that have V and J called. A share of the clones is absent; for the studies checked, an unresolved V gene accounts for under half, and the remainder has no known explanation. V and J calls and clone size are as listed in that table; D and trimming were resolved from the DNA. The sample table contains some 17,000 clones; only one count was recorded for more than 75% of them. The ten top clones hold roughly 10% of the sample.

The treatment or condition label on this specimen signifies: randomized to nivolumab then ipilimumab (arm A) or the reverse (arm B). Prior DNA-damaging chemotherapy had not been received by any trial patient. A FACS Aria II flow cytometer was used to sort live CD3+CD8+ cells that were negative for CD19 and CD56 from thawed PBMCs. The samples were obtained from melanoma patients enrolled in CheckMate 064, an open-label, randomized phase II trial testing sequential checkpoint blockade. Peripheral blood mononuclear cells were collected by leukapheresis, purified with Ficoll-Paque, and frozen in human serum with 10% DMSO. Immediately after sorting, the purity of the sorted blood CD3+CD8+ cells was confirmed to be >95%, and DNA was then extracted.

The TCR was taken from a human donor with melanoma. The chain joins TRBV28 to TRBJ1-2; TRBD1 lines up with 7 middle nucleotides. The sample consisted of CD8+ T cells sorted from blood (inferred from file names), taken from a patient given nivolumab and ipilimumab in sequence. This receptor has the CDR3 CASSSWTGLRPVGYTF. In nucleotides, the sequence is TGTGCCAGCAGTTCCTGGACAGGACTAAGGCCGGTAGGCTACACCTTC.